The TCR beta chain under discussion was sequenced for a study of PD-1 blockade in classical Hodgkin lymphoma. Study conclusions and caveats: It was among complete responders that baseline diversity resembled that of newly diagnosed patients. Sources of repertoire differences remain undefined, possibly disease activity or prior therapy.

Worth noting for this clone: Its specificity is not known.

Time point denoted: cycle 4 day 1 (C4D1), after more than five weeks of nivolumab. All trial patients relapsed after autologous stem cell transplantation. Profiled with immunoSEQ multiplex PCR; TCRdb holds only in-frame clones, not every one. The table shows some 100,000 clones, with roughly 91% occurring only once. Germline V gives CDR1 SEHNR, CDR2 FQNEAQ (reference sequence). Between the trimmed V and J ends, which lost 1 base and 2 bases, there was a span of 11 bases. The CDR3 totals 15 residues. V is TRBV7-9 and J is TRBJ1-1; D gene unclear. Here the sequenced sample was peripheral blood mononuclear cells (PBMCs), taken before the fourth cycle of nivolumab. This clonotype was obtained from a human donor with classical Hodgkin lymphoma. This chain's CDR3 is CASSLGGSGNTEAFF. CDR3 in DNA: TGTGCCAGCAGCTTAGGAGGGTCCGGTAACACTGAAGCTTTCTTT.